The entry that follows covers one T cell receptor beta chain sequence. Its target is not known. The sample comes from a study of TIL therapy for anti-PD-1-resistant metastatic lung cancer. Study context: By whole-exome sequencing, median non-synonymous tumor mutation burden was around 1.4 mutations per megabase.

Time point given: pre-treatment sample, taken before nivolumab and TIL therapy. Points from the study as a whole: TIL clonotype persistence in blood showed no apparent association with response. The cohort had more treatment-naive, never-smoker and oncogene-addicted patients than typical.

The immunoSEQ assay was v3. The method was immunoSEQ multiplex PCR; TCRdb's version includes in-frame clones alone and lacks a portion of them. Of about 45,000 clones in the sample, roughly 85% were seen once. Trimming took off 5 bases at V and 4 bases at J, with 15 bases between the two ends. The CDR3 extends over 14 amino acids. Germline CDR1 and CDR2: SGHRS and YFSETQ. The clonotype was recovered from an older man with non-small cell lung cancer. Sequencing used blood, obtained at baseline. V usage is TRBV5-1 and J usage is TRBJ1-1; maybe TRBD1 (5 bases). The chain's CDR3 is CASSTGGLGTEAFF. CDR3 DNA: TGCGCCAGCAGTACAGGAGGGTTGGGCACTGAAGCTTTCTTT.